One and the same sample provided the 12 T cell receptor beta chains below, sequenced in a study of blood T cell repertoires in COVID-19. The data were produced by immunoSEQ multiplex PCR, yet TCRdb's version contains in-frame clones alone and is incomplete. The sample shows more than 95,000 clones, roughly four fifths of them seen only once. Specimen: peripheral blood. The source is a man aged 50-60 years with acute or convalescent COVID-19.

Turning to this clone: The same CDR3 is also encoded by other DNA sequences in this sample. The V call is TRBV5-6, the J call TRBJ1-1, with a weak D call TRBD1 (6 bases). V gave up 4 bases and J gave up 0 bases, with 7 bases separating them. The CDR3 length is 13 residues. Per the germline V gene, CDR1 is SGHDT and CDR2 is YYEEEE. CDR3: CASSGTLNTEAFF. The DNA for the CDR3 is TGTGCCAGCAGCGGGACATTGAACACTGAAGCTTTCTTT.

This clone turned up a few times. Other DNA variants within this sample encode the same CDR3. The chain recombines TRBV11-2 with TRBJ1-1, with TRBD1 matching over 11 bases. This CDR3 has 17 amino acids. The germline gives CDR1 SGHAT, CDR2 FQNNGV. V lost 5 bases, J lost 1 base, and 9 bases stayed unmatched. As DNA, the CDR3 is TGTGCCAGCAGCCCCGGGACAGGGGGTGAGGCGAACACTGAAGCTTTCTTT. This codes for CASSPGTGGEANTEAFF.

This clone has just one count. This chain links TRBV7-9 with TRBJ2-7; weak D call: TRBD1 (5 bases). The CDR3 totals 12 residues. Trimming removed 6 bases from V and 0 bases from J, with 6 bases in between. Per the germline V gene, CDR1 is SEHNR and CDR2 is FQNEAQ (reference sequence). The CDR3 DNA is TGTGCCAGCAGAGACAGCTCCTACGAGCAGTACTTC. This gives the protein CASRDSSYEQYF.

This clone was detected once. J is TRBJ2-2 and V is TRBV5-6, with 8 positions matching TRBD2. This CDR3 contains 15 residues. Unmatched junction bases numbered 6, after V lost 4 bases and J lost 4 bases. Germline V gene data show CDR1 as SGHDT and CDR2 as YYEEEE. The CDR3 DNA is TGTGCCAGCAGCCTTTTAGCGGGGACCACCGGGGAGCTGTTTTTT. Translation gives CASSLLAGTTGELFF.

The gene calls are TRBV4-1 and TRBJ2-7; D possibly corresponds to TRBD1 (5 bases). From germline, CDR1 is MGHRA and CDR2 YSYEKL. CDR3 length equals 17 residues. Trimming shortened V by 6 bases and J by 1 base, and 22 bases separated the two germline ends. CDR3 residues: CASRPRALGTSSYEQYF. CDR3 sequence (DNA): TGCGCCAGCAGACCCAGGGCGCTGGGTACATCTTCCTACGAGCAGTACTTC.

CDR3 nucleotide sequence: TGCGCCAGCAGCCAACAAACTAGCGGGAGTTCCTACGAGCAGTACTTC. Translated, it gives CASSQQTSGSSYEQYF. V and J are TRBV4-1 and TRBJ2-7, with 11 bases fitting TRBD2. The CDR3 contains 16 residues. Germline lookup yields CDR1 MGHRA and CDR2 YSYEKL. The V gene end was trimmed by 2 bases and the J gene end by 1 base; junction bases not matched to a gene: 4.

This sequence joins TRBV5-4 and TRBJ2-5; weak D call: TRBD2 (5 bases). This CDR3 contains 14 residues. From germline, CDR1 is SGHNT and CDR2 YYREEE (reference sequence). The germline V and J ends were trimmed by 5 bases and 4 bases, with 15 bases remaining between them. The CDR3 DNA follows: TGTGCCAGCAGGCCGGAGGTCGAGATAGAGACCCAGTACTTC. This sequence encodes CASRPEVEIETQYF. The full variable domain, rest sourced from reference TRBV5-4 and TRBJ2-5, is ETGVTQSPTHLIKTRGQQVTLRCSSQSGHNTVSWYQQALGQGPQFIFQYYREEENGRGNFPPRFSGLQFPNYSSELNVNALELDDSALYLCASRPEVEIETQYFGPGTRLLVL.

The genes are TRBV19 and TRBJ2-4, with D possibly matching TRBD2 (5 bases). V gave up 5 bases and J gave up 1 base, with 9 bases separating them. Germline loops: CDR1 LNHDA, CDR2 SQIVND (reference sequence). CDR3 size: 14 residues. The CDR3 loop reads CASSSPGAKNIQYF. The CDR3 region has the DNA TGTGCCAGTAGTTCCCCGGGGGCCAAAAACATTCAGTACTTC.

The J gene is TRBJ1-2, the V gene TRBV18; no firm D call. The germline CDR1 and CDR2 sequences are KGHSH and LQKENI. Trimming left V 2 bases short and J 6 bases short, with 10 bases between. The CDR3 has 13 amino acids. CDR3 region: CASSPNSKNGYTF. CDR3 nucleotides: TGTGCCAGCTCACCAAACAGTAAGAATGGCTACACCTTC.

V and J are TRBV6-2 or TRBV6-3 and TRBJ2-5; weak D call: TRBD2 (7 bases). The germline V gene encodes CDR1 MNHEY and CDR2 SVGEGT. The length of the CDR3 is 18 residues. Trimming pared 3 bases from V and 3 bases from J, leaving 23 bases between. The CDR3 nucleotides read TGTGCCAGCAGTTATTCGGGGGGCCAACACATGATGAAAGAGACCCAGTACTTC. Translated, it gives CASSYSGGQHMMKETQYF.

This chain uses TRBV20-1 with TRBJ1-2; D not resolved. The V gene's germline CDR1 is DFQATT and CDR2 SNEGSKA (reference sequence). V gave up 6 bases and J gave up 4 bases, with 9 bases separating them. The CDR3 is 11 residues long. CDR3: CSAAVPYGYTF. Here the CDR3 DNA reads TGCAGTGCCGCGGTTCCCTATGGCTACACCTTC.

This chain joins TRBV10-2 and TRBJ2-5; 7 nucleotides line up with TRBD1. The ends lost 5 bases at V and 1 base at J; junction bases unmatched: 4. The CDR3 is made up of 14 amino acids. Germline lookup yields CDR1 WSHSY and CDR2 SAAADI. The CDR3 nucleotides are TGCGCCAGCAGTCCCAGGGACAGCCAAGAGACCCAGTACTTC. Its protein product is CASSPRDSQETQYF.